Reported below is one T cell receptor beta chain. Its target is unknown. The data belong to a study of blood T cells in healthy people across ages. The study's findings and limits: Naive T cell percentage strongly correlated with TCR beta diversity.

Trimming shortened V by 3 bases and J by 7 bases, and 21 bases separated the two germline ends. The CDR3 is 16 residues long. Germline lookup yields CDR1 LGHNT and CDR2 FRNRAP. Sample-barcoded 5' priming and a J-beta primer mix drove a second PCR of roughly 7 to 11 cycles. TCRdb analysed the 5' RACE reads with MiXCR anew, one entry per CDR3 protein. The repertoire has some 370,000 distinct CDR3 sequences, roughly half of them found once; the top ten carry about 54%. The sequencing input was blood. The chain links TRBV12-5 to TRBJ1-2; TRBD1 might be the D (5 bases). This TCR was recovered from a man aged 55-75 years in good health. The CDR3 loop is CASGFSGTASYAGYTF. Here the CDR3 DNA reads TGTGCTAGTGGTTTCTCCGGGACGGCGTCTTATGCTGGCTACACCTTC.